This T cell receptor beta chain was sequenced in a study of cytomegalovirus exposure and HLA in healthy donors. General study points: Analyses of presence/absence relied on an assumption of roughly uniform sequencing depth across donors. Later analysis placed DRB1 highest and HLA-C lowest in TCR association rates, which differed by HLA locus. Previously analyzed data showed that most TCR beta V segments were productive at a frequency of about 90% or about 30%.

It was with 60 Vbeta and 13 Jbeta primers that the PCR ran. Produced via immunoSEQ multiplex PCR; TCRdb's table is partial and in-frame only. The data show about 190,000 clones, roughly nine tenths seen once. As regards this clone: Its antigen is unidentified.

Trimming removed 5 bases at V and 6 bases at J, with 17 bases between. The CDR3 is 15 amino acids. CDR1 is SGHVS, CDR2 FQNEAQ, per germline. The sequencing sample was made of PBMCs. This clonotype was obtained from a boy aged 2 to 9 in good health and CMV-seronegative. The chain combines TRBV7-8 with TRBJ1-5; D remains ambiguous. The CDR3 DNA reads TGTGCCAGCAGCCCGAGCCCAAGAAGTTCTCAGCCCCAGCATTTT. It specifies CASSPSPRSSQPQHF.